Considering frequency, the clone carrying this TCR beta chain is large. CSF cells were profiled by 10X single-cell V(D)J and 5' expression. After re-calling the 10x single-cell sequencing reads, TCRdb lists one entry per CDR3 protein, DNA absent. This sample's clone table lists over a thousand distinct CDR3 sequences. The sample belongs to a study of CD8 T cells in cerebrospinal fluid in Alzheimer's disease. Turning to the study itself: Two single-cell methods, plate-based nested PCR and droplet-based sequencing, assessed CSF clonal expansion.

CDR3 length equals 13 residues. CDR1 SQVTM and CDR2 ANQGSEA come from the germline V gene. The source is a human donor in good health. Sequencing was done on a sample of cerebrospinal fluid. V gene TRBV29-1 combines with J gene TRBJ2-5; TCRdb's D gene call, TRBD1, goes unchecked for lack of DNA. The CDR3 region is CSVKGGNQETQYF. Looking up the rest from reference TRBV29-1 and TRBJ2-5 gives the full variable domain: SAVISQKPSRDICQRGTSLTIQCQVDSQVTMMFWYRQQPGQSLTLIATANQGSEATYESGFVIDKFPISRPNLTFSTLTVSNMSPEDSSIYLCSVKGGNQETQYFGPGTRLLVL.